This T cell receptor beta chain emerged from a study of post-analysis software for immune sequencing data. Study-level points and caveats: When the samples were clustered directly with F measure, those that had been prepared in the same batch showed strong co-clustering. Roughly five TRBV segments appeared more often in patients than in controls, and TRBV5-6, TRBV5-1 and TRBV20-1 were among these.

As for this clonotype: Its antigen is undetermined.

Trimming took 5 bases from V and 3 from J; bases not matched to a gene: 8. The germline gives CDR1 SGHVS, CDR2 FQNEAQ. This CDR3 spans 15 amino acids. Unique molecular identifiers featured in each of the TCR beta cDNA libraries. Once roughly 1 to 10 million T cells were used, roughly 0.5 million cDNA molecules resulted. TCRdb independently ran MiXCR on the PCR reads; one entry per CDR3 protein. This repertoire shows under 900,000 distinct CDR3 sequences, approximately 50% found once; its top ten account for roughly 4.4%. The chain couples TRBV7-8 to TRBJ1-1; 8 bases are a match to TRBD1. The clonotype comes from a girl aged 10-17 years with multiple sclerosis. The sample comprised blood. For the CDR3, the DNA is TGTGCCAGCAGCGCACAGGGGGGGTCGGACACTGAAGCTTTCTTT. Residues: CASSAQGGSDTEAFF.